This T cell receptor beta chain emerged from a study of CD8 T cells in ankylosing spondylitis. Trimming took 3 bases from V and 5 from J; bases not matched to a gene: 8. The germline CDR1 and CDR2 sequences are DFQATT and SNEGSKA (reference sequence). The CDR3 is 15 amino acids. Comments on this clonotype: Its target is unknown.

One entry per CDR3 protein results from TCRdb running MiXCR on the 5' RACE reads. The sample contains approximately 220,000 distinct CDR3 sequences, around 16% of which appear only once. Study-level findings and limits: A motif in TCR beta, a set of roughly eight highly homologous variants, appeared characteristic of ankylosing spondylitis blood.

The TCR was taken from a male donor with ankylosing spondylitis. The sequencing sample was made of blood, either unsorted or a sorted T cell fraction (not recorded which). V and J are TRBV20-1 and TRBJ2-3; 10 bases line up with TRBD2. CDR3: CSASPTSGVEDTQYF. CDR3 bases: TGCAGTGCTAGCCCCACTAGCGGGGTTGAAGATACGCAGTATTTT.